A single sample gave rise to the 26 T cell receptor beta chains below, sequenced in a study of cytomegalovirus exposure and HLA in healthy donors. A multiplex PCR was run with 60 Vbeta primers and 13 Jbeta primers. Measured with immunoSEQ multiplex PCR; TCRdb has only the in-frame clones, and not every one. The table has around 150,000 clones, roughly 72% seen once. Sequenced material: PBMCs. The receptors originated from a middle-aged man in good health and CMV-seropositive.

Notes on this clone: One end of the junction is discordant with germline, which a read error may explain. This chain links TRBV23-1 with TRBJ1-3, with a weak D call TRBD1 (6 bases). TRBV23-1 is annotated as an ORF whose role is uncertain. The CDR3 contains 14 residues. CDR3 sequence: CASRQGLSGNTIYF. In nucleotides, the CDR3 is TGCGCCAGCCGTCAGGGGCTCTCTGGAAACACCATATATTTT.

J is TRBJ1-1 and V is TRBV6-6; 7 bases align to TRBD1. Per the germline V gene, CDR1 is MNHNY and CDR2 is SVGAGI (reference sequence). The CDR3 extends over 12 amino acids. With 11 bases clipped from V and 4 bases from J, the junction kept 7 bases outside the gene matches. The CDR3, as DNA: TGTGCCGCGAGGCACAGGGGCACTGAAGCTTTCTTT. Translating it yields CAARHRGTEAFF.

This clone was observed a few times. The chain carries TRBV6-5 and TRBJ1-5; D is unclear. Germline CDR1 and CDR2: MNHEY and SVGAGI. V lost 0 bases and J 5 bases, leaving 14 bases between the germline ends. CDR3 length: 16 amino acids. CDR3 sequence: CASSYSFKPPDQPQHF. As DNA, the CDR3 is TGTGCCAGCAGTTACTCGTTTAAGCCGCCCGATCAGCCCCAGCATTTT.

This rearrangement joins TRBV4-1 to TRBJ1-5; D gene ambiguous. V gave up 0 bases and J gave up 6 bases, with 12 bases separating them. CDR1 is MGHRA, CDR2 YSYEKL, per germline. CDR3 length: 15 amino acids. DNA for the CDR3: TGCGCCAGCAGCCAAGATGTGGTTACAGCTCAGCCCCAGCATTTT. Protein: CASSQDVVTAQPQHF.

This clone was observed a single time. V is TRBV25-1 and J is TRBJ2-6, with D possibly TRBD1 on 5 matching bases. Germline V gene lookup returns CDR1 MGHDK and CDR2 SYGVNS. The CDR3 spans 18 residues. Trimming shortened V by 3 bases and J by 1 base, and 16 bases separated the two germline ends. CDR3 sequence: CASSDYRQGLSGANVLTF. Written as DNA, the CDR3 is TGTGCCAGCAGTGATTACCGGCAGGGTCTTTCTGGGGCCAACGTCCTGACTTTC. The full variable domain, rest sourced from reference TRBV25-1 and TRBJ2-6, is EADIYQTPRYLVIGTGKKITLECSQTMGHDKMYWYQQDPGMELHLIHYSYGVNSTEKGDLSSESTVSRIRTEHFPLTLESARPSHTSQYLCASSDYRQGLSGANVLTFGAGSRLTVL.

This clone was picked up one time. The CDR3 is CASSFGGTARGGDEQFF. CDR3 DNA: TGCGCCAGCAGCTTTGGCGGGACAGCGCGCGGGGGGGATGAGCAGTTCTTC. The chain carries TRBV5-1 and TRBJ2-1; TRBD2 agrees at 9 bases. Germline values: CDR1 SGHRS, CDR2 YFSETQ. The CDR3 runs to 17 residues. Losses at the gene ends were 2 bases for V and 8 bases for J; bases not matched to a gene: 14. Together with reference TRBV5-1 and TRBJ2-1, the CDR3 gives the full variable domain: KAGVTQTPRYLIKTRGQQVTLSCSPISGHRSVSWYQQTPGQGLQFLFEYFSETQRNKGNFPGRFSGRQFSNSRSEMNVSTLELGDSALYLCASSFGGTARGGDEQFFGPGTRLTVL.

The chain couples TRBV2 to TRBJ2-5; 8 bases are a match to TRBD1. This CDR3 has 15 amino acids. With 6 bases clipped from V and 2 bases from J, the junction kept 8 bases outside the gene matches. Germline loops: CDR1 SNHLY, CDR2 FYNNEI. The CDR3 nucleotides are TGTGCCAGCAGGACAGCTGGGACAGGACAAGAGACCCAGTACTTC. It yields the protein CASRTAGTGQETQYF.

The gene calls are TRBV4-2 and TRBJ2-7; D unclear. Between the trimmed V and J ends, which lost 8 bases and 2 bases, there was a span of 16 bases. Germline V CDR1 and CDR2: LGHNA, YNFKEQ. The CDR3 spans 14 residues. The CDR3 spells CASSPVGIAYEQYF. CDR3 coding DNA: TGTGCCAGCTCCCCCGTGGGCATAGCCTACGAGCAGTACTTC.

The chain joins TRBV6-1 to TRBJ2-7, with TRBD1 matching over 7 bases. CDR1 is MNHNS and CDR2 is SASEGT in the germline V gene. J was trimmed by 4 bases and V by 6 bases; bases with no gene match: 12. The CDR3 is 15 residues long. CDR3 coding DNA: TGTGCCAGCAGCCTAACCACAGGGACAGAGTACGAGCAGTACTTC. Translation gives CASSLTTGTEYEQYF.

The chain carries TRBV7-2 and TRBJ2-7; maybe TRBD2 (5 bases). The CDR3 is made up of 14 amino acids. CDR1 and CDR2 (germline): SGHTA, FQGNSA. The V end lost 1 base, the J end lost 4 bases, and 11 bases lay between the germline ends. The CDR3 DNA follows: TGTGCCAGCAGCTTAGGTTCCTCGGGATACGAGCAGTACTTC. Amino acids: CASSLGSSGYEQYF.

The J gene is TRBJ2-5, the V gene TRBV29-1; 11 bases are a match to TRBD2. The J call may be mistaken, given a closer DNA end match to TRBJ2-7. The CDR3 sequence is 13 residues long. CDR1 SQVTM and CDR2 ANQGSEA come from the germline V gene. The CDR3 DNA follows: TGCAGCGTGGCTAGCGGGGGGAAATACGAGCAGTACTTC. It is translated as CSVASGGKYEQYF.

In DNA form, the CDR3 reads TGCGCCAGCAGCCAAGCAGGGTTCGACACAGATACGCAGTATTTT. Its protein is CASSQAGFDTDTQYF. V and J are TRBV4-1 and TRBJ2-3, with TRBD1 as a possible D gene (5 bases). Germline V CDR1 and CDR2: MGHRA, YSYEKL. Deletions cut 1 base from V and 2 bases from J, with 10 bases between. CDR3 length: 15 amino acids.

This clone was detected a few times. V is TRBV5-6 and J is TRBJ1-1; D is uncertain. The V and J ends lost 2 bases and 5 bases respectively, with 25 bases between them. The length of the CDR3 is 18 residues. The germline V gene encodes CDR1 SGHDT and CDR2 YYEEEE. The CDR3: CASSFTRERGGLRTEAFF. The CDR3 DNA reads TGTGCCAGCAGCTTTACCAGAGAGAGAGGAGGGTTGAGGACTGAAGCTTTCTTT.

The CDR3 nucleotides are TGCGCCAGCAGCAGAAACCCCCGGGACAGGGATGGGGCCACCTTC. This translates into CASSRNPRDRDGATF. The J gene is TRBJ1-2, the V gene TRBV5-1; 9 bases are a match to TRBD1. The CDR3 length is 15 residues. Germline lookup yields CDR1 SGHRS and CDR2 YFSETQ. J was trimmed by 13 bases and V by 4 bases; bases with no gene match: 17.

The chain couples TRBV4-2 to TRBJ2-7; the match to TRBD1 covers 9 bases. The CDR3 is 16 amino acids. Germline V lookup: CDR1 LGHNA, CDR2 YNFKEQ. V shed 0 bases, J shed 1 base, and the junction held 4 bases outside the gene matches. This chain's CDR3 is CASSQDATGGSYEQYF. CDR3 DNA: TGTGCCAGCAGCCAAGATGCGACAGGGGGTTCCTACGAGCAGTACTTC.

The CDR3 DNA reads TGTGCCAGCAGCTTAGTAGCGGGGGGGTTGTATCCCGAGCAGTACTTC. Residues: CASSLVAGGLYPEQYF. The J gene is TRBJ2-7, the V gene TRBV7-2; TRBD2 aligns across 11 bases. The CDR3 spans 16 residues. The germline CDR1 and CDR2 sequences are SGHTA and FQGNSA. V dropped 1 base and J dropped 6; count of bases not matched to a gene: 8.

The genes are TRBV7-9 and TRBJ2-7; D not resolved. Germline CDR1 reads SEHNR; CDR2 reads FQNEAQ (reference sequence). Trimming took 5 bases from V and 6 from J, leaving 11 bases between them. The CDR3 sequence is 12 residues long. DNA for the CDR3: TGTGCCAGCAGCACGGCTAGGATCGAGCAGTACTTC. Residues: CASSTARIEQYF. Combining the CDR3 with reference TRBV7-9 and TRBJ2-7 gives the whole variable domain DTGVSQNPRHKITKRGQNVTFRCDPISEHNRLYWYRQTLGQGPEFLTYFQNEAQLEKSRLLSDRFSAERPKGSFSTLEIQRTEQGDSAMYLCASSTARIEQYFGPGTRLTVT.

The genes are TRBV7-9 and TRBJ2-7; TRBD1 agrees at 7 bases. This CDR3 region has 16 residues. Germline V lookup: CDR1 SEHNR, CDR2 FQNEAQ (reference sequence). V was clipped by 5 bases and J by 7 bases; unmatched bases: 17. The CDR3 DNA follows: TGTGCCAGCAGCCTCCCCGGAACAGGGGTCTCCAGGGAGCAGTACTTC. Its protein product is CASSLPGTGVSREQYF.

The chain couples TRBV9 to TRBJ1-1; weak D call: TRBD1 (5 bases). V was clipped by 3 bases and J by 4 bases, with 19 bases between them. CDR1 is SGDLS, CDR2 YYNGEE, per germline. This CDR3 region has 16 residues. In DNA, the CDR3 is TGTGCCAGCAGCGAGGCCCTAGGTGGAGGGGCCACTGAAGCTTTCTTT. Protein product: CASSEALGGGATEAFF. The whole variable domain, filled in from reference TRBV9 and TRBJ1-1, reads DSGVTQTPKHLITATGQRVTLRCSPRSGDLSVYWYQQSLDQGLQFLIQYYNGEERAKGNILERFSAQQFPDLHSELNLSSLELGDSALYFCASSEALGGGATEAFFGQGTRLTVV.

CDR3 nucleotide sequence: TGCGCCAGCAGGAGGACGGAGGGAGTTGATGAGCAGTTCTTC. Amino acids: CASRRTEGVDEQFF. The J gene is TRBJ2-1, the V gene TRBV5-1, with D perhaps matching TRBD2 (6 bases). The V gene's germline CDR1 is SGHRS and CDR2 YFSETQ. The CDR3 is made up of 14 amino acids. Trimming stripped 5 bases from V and 8 bases from J, with 17 bases between.

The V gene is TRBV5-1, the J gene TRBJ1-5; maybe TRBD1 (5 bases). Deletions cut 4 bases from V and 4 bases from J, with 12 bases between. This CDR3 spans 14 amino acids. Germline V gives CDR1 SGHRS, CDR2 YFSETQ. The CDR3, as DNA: TGCGCCAGCAGCCTTGGGCGGGGGAATCAGCCCCAGCATTTT. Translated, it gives CASSLGRGNQPQHF. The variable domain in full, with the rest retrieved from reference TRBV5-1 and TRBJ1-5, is KAGVTQTPRYLIKTRGQQVTLSCSPISGHRSVSWYQQTPGQGLQFLFEYFSETQRNKGNFPGRFSGRQFSNSRSEMNVSTLELGDSALYLCASSLGRGNQPQHFGDGTRLSIL.

The CDR3 loop reads CASSPGEDYEQYF. As DNA, the CDR3 is TGTGCCAGCAGCCCCGGGGAAGACTACGAGCAGTACTTC. The V and J genes are TRBV6-5 and TRBJ2-7; D is perhaps TRBD2 (5 bases). Germline V gives CDR1 MNHEY, CDR2 SVGAGI. The CDR3 is 13 residues long. The V gene lost 6 bases and the J gene lost 3 bases, with 12 bases spanning the gap.

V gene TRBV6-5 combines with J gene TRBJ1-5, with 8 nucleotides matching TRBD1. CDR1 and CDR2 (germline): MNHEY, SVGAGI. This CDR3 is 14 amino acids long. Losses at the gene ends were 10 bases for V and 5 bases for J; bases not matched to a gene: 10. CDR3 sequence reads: CATRRGLRDQPQHF. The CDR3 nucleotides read TGTGCCACCCGCAGGGGGCTTAGGGATCAGCCCCAGCATTTT.

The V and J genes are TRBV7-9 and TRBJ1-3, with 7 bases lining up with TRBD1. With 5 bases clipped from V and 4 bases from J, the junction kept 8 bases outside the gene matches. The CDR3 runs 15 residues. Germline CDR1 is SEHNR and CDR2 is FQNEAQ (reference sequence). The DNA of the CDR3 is TGTGCCAGCAGCGCCGTTACAGGGGTGGGAAACACCATATATTTT. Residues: CASSAVTGVGNTIYF.

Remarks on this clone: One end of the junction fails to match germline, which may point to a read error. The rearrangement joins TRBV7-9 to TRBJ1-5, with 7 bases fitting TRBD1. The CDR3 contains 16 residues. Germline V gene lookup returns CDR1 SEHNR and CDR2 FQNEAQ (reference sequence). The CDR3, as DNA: TGTTCCAGCAGCGGGGACCGGGACAGCACTTATCAGCCCCAGCATTTT. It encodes CSSSGDRDSTYQPQHF.

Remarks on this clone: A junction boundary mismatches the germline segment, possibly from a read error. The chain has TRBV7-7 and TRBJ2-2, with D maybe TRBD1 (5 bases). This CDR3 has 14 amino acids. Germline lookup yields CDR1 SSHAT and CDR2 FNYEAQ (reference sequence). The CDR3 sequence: CASSTQGAPGELFF. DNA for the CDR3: TGTGCTAGCAGCACCCAAGGGGCCCCCGGGGAGCTGTTTTTT.